This is a list of T cell receptor beta chains from one sample in a study of T cell repertoires in cytomegalovirus infection. One entry per CDR3 protein results from TCRdb running MiXCR on the reads. The sample records about 400,000 distinct CDR3 sequences, around 18% being singletons. The sample was PBMCs. The receptors originated from a human donor in good health (CMV status not recorded). Some clones in this sample may be carry-over from other donors' samples. CDR3s include the opening cysteine and the closing phenylalanine or tryptophan. A D gene is named only where the DNA matches it firmly. Size tells how often a clone was seen (once, few, many) or the class of an expanded clone, and some rows leave it out.

CDR3aa | CDR3nt | abundance | v_gene | d_gene | j_gene
CATSDLGTGIETQYF | TGTGCCACCAGTGATTTGGGGACAGGGATAGAGACCCAGTACTTC | few | TRBV24-1 | TRBD1 | TRBJ2-5
CASSLGGGAPRETQYF | TGTGCCAGCAGTCTCGGGGGGGGCGCCCCCCGGGAGACCCAGTACTTC | few | TRBV28 | TRBD2 | TRBJ2-5
CASSLEPHGSYNSPLHF | TGTGCCAGCAGCTTAGAACCACACGGCTCCTATAATTCACCCCTCCACTTT | many | TRBV7-2 | NA | TRBJ1-6
CASSKDSIYGYTF | TGCGCCAGCAGCAAGGACAGCATTTATGGCTACACCTTC | NA | TRBV5-1 | NA | TRBJ1-2
CASSPRDNPYEQYF | TGTGCCAGCTCACCACGGGACAATCCCTACGAGCAGTACTTC | few | TRBV18 | NA | TRBJ2-7
CSAEGGRGYEQYF | TGCAGTGCGGAGGGGGGGAGGGGATACGAGCAGTACTTC | few | TRBV20-1 | NA | TRBJ2-7
CASSYIRGAPYEQYF | TGTGCCAGCAGCTACATTCGGGGGGCCCCCTACGAGCAGTACTTC | many | TRBV7-8 | NA | TRBJ2-7
CASSLEHGAADNYGYTF | TGTGCCAGCAGCTTAGAACACGGGGCAGCCGATAACTATGGCTACACCTTC | many | TRBV7-2 | NA | TRBJ1-2
CASRGGEVTDTQYF | TGTGCCAGCAGGGGCGGGGAGGTAACAGATACGCAGTATTTT | NA | TRBV9 | NA | TRBJ2-3
CASSTQGGETQYF | TGTGCCAGCAGCACACAGGGGGGAGAGACCCAGTACTTC | many | TRBV7-2 | TRBD1 | TRBJ2-5
CASTSVGQSLWGNTEAFF | TGCGCCAGCACCTCGGTAGGGCAGAGCCTTTGGGGGAACACTGAAGCTTTCTTT | NA | TRBV10-2 | NA | TRBJ1-1
CATSFLEGRGYTF | TGTGCCACCAGCTTTTTGGAGGGCCGGGGCTACACCTTC | NA | TRBV15 | NA | TRBJ1-2
CATQPPNYGYTF | TGTGCCACCCAGCCCCCGAACTATGGCTACACCTTC | many | TRBV7-8 | NA | TRBJ1-2
CASSLTSGANVLTF | TGTGCCAGCAGCTTAACCTCTGGGGCCAACGTCCTGACTTTC | many | TRBV11-2 | NA | TRBJ2-6
CASTRDRAGNSPLHF | TGTGCCAGCACCCGGGACCGAGCCGGGAATTCACCCCTCCACTTT | few | TRBV6-1 | NA | TRBJ1-6
CASGLVAGGRRTEAFF | TGTGCTAGTGGTTTGGTAGCTGGGGGGCGCCGGACTGAAGCTTTCTTT | few | TRBV12-5 | NA | TRBJ1-1
CASSLWADTDTQYF | TGTGCCAGCAGCTTATGGGCAGACACAGATACGCAGTATTTT | many | TRBV7-2 | NA | TRBJ2-3